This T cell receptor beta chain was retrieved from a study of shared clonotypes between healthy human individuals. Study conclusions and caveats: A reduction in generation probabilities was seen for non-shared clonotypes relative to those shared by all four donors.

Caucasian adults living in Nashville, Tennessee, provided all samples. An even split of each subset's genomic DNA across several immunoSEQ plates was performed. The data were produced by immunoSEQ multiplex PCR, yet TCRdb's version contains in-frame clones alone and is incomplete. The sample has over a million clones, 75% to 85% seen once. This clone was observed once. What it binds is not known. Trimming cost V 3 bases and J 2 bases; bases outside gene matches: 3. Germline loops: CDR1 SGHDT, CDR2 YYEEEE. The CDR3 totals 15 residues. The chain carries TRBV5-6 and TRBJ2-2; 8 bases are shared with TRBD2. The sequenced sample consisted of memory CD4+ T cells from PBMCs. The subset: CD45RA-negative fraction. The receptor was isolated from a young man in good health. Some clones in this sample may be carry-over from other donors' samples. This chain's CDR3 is CASSSGLANTGELFF. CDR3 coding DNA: TGTGCCAGCAGCTCCGGACTAGCCAACACCGGGGAGCTGTTTTTT.